A single sample gave rise to the 30 T cell receptor beta chains below, sequenced in a study of CD8 T cells in ankylosing spondylitis. Via MiXCR, TCRdb re-called the 5' RACE reads, giving one row per CDR3 protein. Of roughly 140,000 distinct CDR3 sequences listed, 40% to 50% are singletons. Specimen: synovial fluid, either unsorted or a sorted T cell fraction (not recorded which). The source of these receptors is a male donor with ankylosing spondylitis.

This clonotype was found a few times. J is TRBJ1-2 and V is TRBV5-1; no definite D call. The V end lost 5 bases, the J end lost 4 bases, and 12 bases lay between the germline ends. The CDR3 is 13 residues long. CDR1 SGHRS and CDR2 YFSETQ come from the germline V gene. Here the CDR3 reads CASRDHSFYGYTF. CDR3 bases: TGCGCCAGCAGAGACCATTCCTTCTATGGCTACACCTTC.

The chain recombines TRBV20-1 with TRBJ2-7, with 8 bases matching TRBD1. The trim removed 0 bases at V and 4 bases at J, leaving 5 bases unmatched. Per the germline V gene, CDR1 is DFQATT and CDR2 is SNEGSKA (reference sequence). This CDR3 has 14 amino acids. DNA of the CDR3: TGCAGTGCTAGAGATCACAGGGGGACATACGAGCAGTACTTC. Translating gives CSARDHRGTYEQYF.

The rearrangement joins TRBV2 to TRBJ1-2; 7 bases match TRBD1. J was trimmed by 8 bases and V by 2 bases; bases with no gene match: 17. The length of the CDR3 is 17 residues. Germline CDR1 reads SNHLY; CDR2 reads FYNNEI. In nucleotides, the CDR3 is TGTGCCAGCAGTGAATTAGAATTCGGACAGGCCGCGTTCGGCTACACCTTC. As protein: CASSELEFGQAAFGYTF.

This clonotype was found many times. The CDR3 here is CASREGLAGGELFF. CDR3 nucleotide sequence: TGTGCCAGCAGGGAGGGACTAGCAGGCGGGGAGCTGTTTTTT. V is TRBV6-1 and J is TRBJ2-2; TRBD2 agrees at 9 bases. The CDR3 spans 14 residues. Germline trimming cut 6 bases from V and 7 bases from J; bases unmatched to any gene: 6. In germline, CDR1 is MNHNS, CDR2 SASEGT.

In its sample, this clonotype was seen a few times. The genes are TRBV11-2 and TRBJ1-1; D is unclear. From germline, CDR1 is SGHAT and CDR2 FQNNGV. The V end was cut by 0 bases, the J end by 1 base, with 3 bases between. This CDR3 has 13 amino acids. The CDR3 DNA sequence: TGTGCCAGCAGCTTAGACACGAACACTGAAGCTTTCTTT. This encodes CASSLDTNTEAFF.

This clonotype has more than one count but fewer than ten. The rearrangement links TRBV12-3 or TRBV12-4 to TRBJ2-3, with D perhaps being TRBD1 or TRBD2 (5 bases each). The CDR3 consists of 10 residues. V gave up 8 bases and J gave up 6 bases, with 6 bases separating them. The CDR3 nucleotides read TGTGCCAGCGAGGGGGATACGCAGTATTTT. Encoded protein: CASEGDTQYF.

This sequence joins TRBV11-3 and TRBJ2-1, with 7 bases identical to TRBD2. With 5 bases clipped from V and 10 bases from J, the junction kept 5 bases outside the gene matches. Germline values: CDR1 SGHNT, CDR2 YENEEA. The CDR3 runs to 12 residues. The CDR3 sequence is CASSQEREEQFF. The CDR3 DNA sequence: TGTGCCAGCAGCCAAGAGCGGGAAGAGCAGTTCTTC.

This clonotype was detected once. V is TRBV7-2 and J is TRBJ2-2, with 9 bases identical to TRBD2. The germline CDR1 and CDR2 sequences are SGHTA and FQGNSA. V gave up 0 bases and J gave up 1 base; unmatched junction bases: 3. The CDR3 is made up of 17 amino acids. The CDR3 DNA reads TGTGCCAGCAGCTTAGCCGCGACTAGCGGGAACACCGGGGAGCTGTTTTTT. Its protein product is CASSLAATSGNTGELFF.

The V gene is TRBV7-9, the J gene TRBJ2-7; 10 bases agree with TRBD1. Trimming removed 5 bases from V and 5 bases from J; junction bases left unmatched: 9. In germline, CDR1 is SEHNR, CDR2 FQNEAQ (reference sequence). This CDR3 is 15 amino acids long. CDR3 amino acids: CASSAAGTGENEQYF. The CDR3, as DNA: TGTGCCAGCAGCGCGGCCGGGACAGGGGAAAACGAGCAGTACTTC.

The V and J genes are TRBV14 and TRBJ1-1; D gene ambiguous. Germline CDR1 is SGHDN and CDR2 is FVKESK. The CDR3 runs 16 residues. Trimming stripped 2 bases from V and 0 bases from J, with 13 bases between. Here the CDR3 reads CASSQRGRHLNTEAFF. CDR3 DNA: TGTGCCAGCAGCCAACGGGGTAGGCACCTGAACACTGAAGCTTTCTTT.

V is TRBV28 and J is TRBJ2-1; D may match TRBD1 or TRBD2 (5 bases each). The CDR3 extends over 15 amino acids. Germline loops: CDR1 MDHEN, CDR2 SYDVKM. With 6 bases removed from V and 2 bases from J, the gap between germline ends came to 14 bases. The DNA of the CDR3 is TGTGCCAGCAGGCCCGGGACCGTAACCTACAATGAGCAGTTCTTC. This translates into CASRPGTVTYNEQFF.

In this sample, this clonotype turned up many times. CDR3: CASSPGHANTEAFF. The DNA of the CDR3 is TGTGCCAGCAGCCCGGGACACGCGAACACTGAAGCTTTCTTT. The chain is built from TRBV28 and TRBJ1-1; D possibly corresponds to TRBD1 (6 bases). Germline lookup yields CDR1 MDHEN and CDR2 SYDVKM. The CDR3 spans 14 residues. V lost 6 bases and J 1 base, leaving 12 bases between the germline ends.

The rearrangement uses TRBV7-9 and TRBJ2-1; the match to TRBD2 covers 7 bases. CDR1 is SEHNR, CDR2 FQNEAQ, per germline (reference sequence). The junction had 12 bases not matched to a gene; V was cut back by 3 bases and J by 4 bases. The CDR3 runs to 17 residues. Written as DNA, the CDR3 is TGTGCCAGCAGCTTTCCCCTCAGTGGGGAGGGATACAATGAGCAGTTCTTC. Its protein product is CASSFPLSGEGYNEQFF.

This sequence joins TRBV20-1 and TRBJ2-6, with TRBD1 matching 9 bases. This CDR3 contains 16 residues. In germline, CDR1 is DFQATT, CDR2 SNEGSKA (reference sequence). The J segment lost 0 bases and the V segment lost 6 bases, leaving 6 bases of the junction unmatched. CDR3 region: CSAAGQGYSGANVLTF. The DNA of the CDR3 is TGCAGTGCCGCGGGACAGGGTTACTCTGGGGCCAACGTCCTGACTTTC.

In its sample, this clonotype is medium-sized (0.01 to 0.1%). V is TRBV7-9 and J is TRBJ1-1; no definite D call. The CDR3 is 15 amino acids. Germline V gene data show CDR1 as SEHNR and CDR2 as FQNEAQ (reference sequence). V was clipped by 4 bases and J by 3 bases, with 15 bases between them. CDR3 nucleotide sequence: TGTGCCAGCAGCTCCCTCAACCGAGGGCACACTGAAGCTTTCTTT. It yields the protein CASSSLNRGHTEAFF.

The chain is built from TRBV5-1 and TRBJ2-1; 7 positions agree with TRBD2. The ends lost 1 base at V and 3 bases at J; junction bases unmatched: 10. Germline lookup yields CDR1 SGHRS and CDR2 YFSETQ. The length of the CDR3 is 17 residues. CDR3 in amino acids: CASSLRALAENYNEQFF. CDR3 nucleotides: TGCGCCAGCAGCTTGAGGGCCCTAGCGGAGAACTACAATGAGCAGTTCTTC. The entire variable domain, with the rest obtained from reference TRBV5-1 and TRBJ2-1, is as follows: KAGVTQTPRYLIKTRGQQVTLSCSPISGHRSVSWYQQTPGQGLQFLFEYFSETQRNKGNFPGRFSGRQFSNSRSEMNVSTLELGDSALYLCASSLRALAENYNEQFFGPGTRLTVL.

This sequence joins TRBV18 and TRBJ1-1, with TRBD1 matching over 7 bases. The length of the CDR3 is 14 residues. V trimming: 6 bases; J trimming: 7 bases; junction bases outside the gene matches: 11. Germline assignment: CDR1 KGHSH and CDR2 LQKENI. The CDR3 bases are TGTGCCAGCTCCCCCCGGCAGGGGGTTGGTGAAGCTTTCTTT. Translation: CASSPRQGVGEAFF.

The V call is TRBV3-1, the J call TRBJ2-7; 7 bases map to TRBD2. Looked up from germline, CDR1 is LGHDT and CDR2 is YNNKEL (reference sequence). The CDR3 runs 17 residues. After removal of 1 base from V and 2 bases from J, the junction contained 11 bases not matched to a gene. CDR3 protein: CASSQVPAGEDAYEQYF. DNA of the CDR3: TGTGCCAGCAGCCAAGTACCGGCGGGAGAGGACGCCTACGAGCAGTACTTC.

The V call is TRBV12-3 or TRBV12-4, the J call TRBJ1-2; D is undetermined. V dropped 1 base and J dropped 4 bases, with 10 bases sitting between them. CDR3 length equals 14 residues. DNA of the CDR3: TGTGCCAGCAGTTTAGAGGAGGAGTTCTATGGCTACACCTTC. Its protein product is CASSLEEEFYGYTF.

A single count supports this clonotype. The chain has TRBV12-3 or TRBV12-4 and TRBJ2-1; possible D gene TRBD1, 5 bases. With 8 bases removed from V and 5 bases from J, the gap between germline ends came to 16 bases. This CDR3 has 14 residues. CDR3 bases: TGTGCCAGCGCACAACAGGCACCCCACAATGAGCAGTTCTTC. Translation: CASAQQAPHNEQFF.

The rearrangement uses TRBV12-3 or TRBV12-4 and TRBJ2-5; the match to TRBD2 covers 9 bases. The CDR3 loop spans 15 amino acids. Germline trimming cut 3 bases from V and 5 bases from J; bases unmatched to any gene: 7. The CDR3 DNA is TGTGCCAGCAGTTTCTGGAGCGGGGGGCGGGAGACCCAGTACTTC. Protein: CASSFWSGGRETQYF.

This rearrangement joins TRBV18 to TRBJ2-7, with TRBD2 matching 7 bases. The CDR3 contains 17 residues. After removal of 2 bases from V and 5 bases from J, the junction contained 15 bases not matched to a gene. CDR1 KGHSH and CDR2 LQKENI come from the germline V gene. CDR3 sequence reads: CASSPWPPRGRENEQYF. The CDR3 region has the DNA TGTGCCAGCTCACCATGGCCGCCTCGCGGGAGAGAAAACGAGCAGTACTTC.

This clonotype was seen only a few times. The rearrangement uses TRBV25-1 and TRBJ2-5, with 7 bases matching TRBD1. Losses at the gene ends were 3 bases for V and 5 bases for J; bases not matched to a gene: 6. The CDR3 runs 14 residues. Per germline, CDR1 MGHDK and CDR2 SYGVNS. The CDR3 DNA reads as TGTGCCAGCAGTGATGGACAGGATCGGGAGACCCAGTACTTC. Its translation: CASSDGQDRETQYF.

The rearrangement uses TRBV6-5 and TRBJ2-2; a weak D match, TRBD1 (6 bases). V lost 0 bases and J 1 base, leaving 12 bases between the germline ends. Looked up from germline, CDR1 is MNHEY and CDR2 is SVGAGI. This CDR3 has 17 residues. CDR3: CASSYSTGLRNTGELFF. The DNA of the CDR3 is TGTGCCAGCAGTTACTCAACAGGGTTAAGGAACACCGGGGAGCTGTTTTTT.

V is TRBV20-1 and J is TRBJ2-7, with unresolved D. V gave up 0 bases and J gave up 2 bases, with 14 bases separating them. The CDR3 spans 15 residues. The germline gives CDR1 DFQATT, CDR2 SNEGSKA (reference sequence). Here the CDR3 reads CSARDVWTATYEQYF. Here the CDR3 DNA reads TGCAGTGCTAGAGACGTTTGGACGGCCACCTACGAGCAGTACTTC.

The chain combines TRBV4-1 with TRBJ1-5; perhaps TRBD1 as D (6 bases). V lost 3 bases, J lost 5 bases, and 17 bases lay in between. The CDR3 runs to 16 residues. Germline CDR1 and CDR2: MGHRA and YSYEKL. CDR3 in DNA: TGCGCCAGCAGCCACCCCCCCGACAGGCATTATCAGCCCCAGCATTTT. It codes for CASSHPPDRHYQPQHF.

The J gene is TRBJ1-1, the V gene TRBV30, with 7 bases lining up with TRBD1. Germline trimming cut 1 base from V and 4 bases from J; bases unmatched to any gene: 6. The CDR3 spans 14 residues. The germline V gene has CDR1 GTSNPN and CDR2 SVGIG (reference sequence). CDR3 region: CAWSAFGQATEAFF. The CDR3 coding sequence is TGTGCCTGGAGTGCTTTTGGACAGGCCACTGAAGCTTTCTTT.

CDR3 region: CASSSPAGMNTEAFF. CDR3 bases: TGTGCCAGCAGTTCCCCGGCAGGGATGAACACTGAAGCTTTCTTT. The chain carries TRBV6-5 and TRBJ1-1; a possible D gene is TRBD1 (5 bases). V dropped 4 bases and J dropped 0 bases, with 12 bases sitting between them. Germline-derived CDR1 and CDR2 are MNHEY and SVGAGI. The CDR3 has 15 residues.

This chain uses TRBV7-6 with TRBJ1-1, with 9 bases that match TRBD1. Unmatched junction bases numbered 12, after V lost 3 bases and J lost 1 base. The length of the CDR3 is 18 residues. In germline, CDR1 is SGHVS, CDR2 FNYEAQ. Here the CDR3 reads CASSFGPRDRVANTEAFF. The DNA for the CDR3 is TGTGCCAGCAGCTTCGGACCCCGGGACAGGGTAGCGAACACTGAAGCTTTCTTT.

This clonotype appeared a few times. The chain has TRBV12-3 or TRBV12-4 and TRBJ2-1; D gene uncertain. There are 12 residues in the CDR3. Trimming removed 2 bases at V and 5 bases at J, with 4 bases between. CDR3 DNA: TGTGCCAGCAGTTTATTAGACAATGAGCAGTTCTTC. It encodes CASSLLDNEQFF.